The T cell receptor (beta chain) under discussion was sequenced for a study of blood T cell repertoires in COVID-19. Overall study context: T cells, B-cell-depleted T cells, or PBMCs supplied cDNA or gDNA.

Data came from immunoSEQ multiplex PCR; TCRdb stores just in-frame clones and leaves some out. The sample shows 35,000 to 55,000 clones, about four fifths of them seen only once. Germline V gene lookup returns CDR1 KGHSH and CDR2 LQKENI. This CDR3 is built from 15 residues. V lost 1 base and J lost 5, with 12 bases in between. The chain uses TRBV18 and TRBJ1-5, with D perhaps TRBD1 (6 bases). The sample consisted of peripheral blood. The TCR comes from a woman in her seventies with acute or convalescent COVID-19. The CDR3 region has the DNA TGTGCCAGCTCACCACTGACAGGTAGAGATCAGCCCCAGCATTTT. Its translation is CASSPLTGRDQPQHF. The variable domain in full, completed from reference TRBV18 and TRBJ1-5, reads NAGVMQNPRHLVRRRGQEARLRCSPMKGHSHVYWYRQLPEEGLKFMVYLQKENIIDESGMPKERFSAEFPKEGPSILRIQQVVRGDSAAYFCASSPLTGRDQPQHFGDGTRLSIL.